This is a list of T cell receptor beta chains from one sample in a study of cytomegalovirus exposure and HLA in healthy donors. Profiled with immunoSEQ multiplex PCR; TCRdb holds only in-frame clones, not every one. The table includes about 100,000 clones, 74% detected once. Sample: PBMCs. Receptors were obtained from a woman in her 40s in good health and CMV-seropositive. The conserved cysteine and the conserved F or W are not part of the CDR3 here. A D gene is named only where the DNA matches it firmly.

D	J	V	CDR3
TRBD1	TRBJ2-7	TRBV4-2	ASSQTGVIYEQY
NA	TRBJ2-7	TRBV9	ASSPVTGPHAYEQY
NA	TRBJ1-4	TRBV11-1	ASSLSAGTNEKLF
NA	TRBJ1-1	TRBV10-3	AISEASSMAF
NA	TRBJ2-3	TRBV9	ASSADAGLGDTQY
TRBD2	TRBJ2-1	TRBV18	ASSPETSVNEQF
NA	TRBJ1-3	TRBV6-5	ASSKTAFSGNTIY
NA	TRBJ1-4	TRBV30	AWSQGGGEKLF
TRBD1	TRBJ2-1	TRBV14	ASSRWTGQSYNEQF
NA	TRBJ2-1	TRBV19	ASSMGVSYNEQF
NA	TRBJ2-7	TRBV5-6	ASSLTPDSRFEQY
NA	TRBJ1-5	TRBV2	ASSVVESGQPQH
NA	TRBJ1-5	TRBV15	ATSRDEGGNQPQH
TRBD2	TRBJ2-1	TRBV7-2	ASSLGLAENEQF
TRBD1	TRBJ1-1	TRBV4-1	ASSDSQGLNTEAF
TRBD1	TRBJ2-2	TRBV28	ASSLRGQGNHGELF
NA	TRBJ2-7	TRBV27	ASSFTLGSYEQY
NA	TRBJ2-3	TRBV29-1	SVERADTQY
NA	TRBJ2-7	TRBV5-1	ASALGGSYEQY
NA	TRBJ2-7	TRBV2	ASRGVWGDEQY
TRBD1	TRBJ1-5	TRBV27	ASSLTGHQPQH
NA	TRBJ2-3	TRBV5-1	ASSLGEEGTQY
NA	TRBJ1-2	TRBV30	TSRDTSNYGYT
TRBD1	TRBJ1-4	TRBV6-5	ASSRTGFQEKLF
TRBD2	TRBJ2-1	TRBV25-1	ASRQTSGGAYEQF